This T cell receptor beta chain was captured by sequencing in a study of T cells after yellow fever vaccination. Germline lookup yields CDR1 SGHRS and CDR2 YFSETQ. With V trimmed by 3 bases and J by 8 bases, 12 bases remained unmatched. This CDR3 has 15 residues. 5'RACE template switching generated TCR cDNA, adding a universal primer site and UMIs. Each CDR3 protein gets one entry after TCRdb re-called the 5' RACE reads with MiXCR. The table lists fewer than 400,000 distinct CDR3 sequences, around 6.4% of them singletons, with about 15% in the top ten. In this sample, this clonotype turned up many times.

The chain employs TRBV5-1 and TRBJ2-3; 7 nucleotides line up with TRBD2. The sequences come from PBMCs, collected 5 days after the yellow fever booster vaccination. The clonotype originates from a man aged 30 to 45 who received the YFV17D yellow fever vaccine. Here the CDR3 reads CASSSAGEGLGTQYF. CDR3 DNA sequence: TGCGCCAGCAGCTCTGCGGGAGAGGGGTTGGGTACGCAGTATTTT.